Detailed here is one T cell receptor (beta chain). Antigen unknown. This sample is drawn from a study of T cell responses to AZD1222 COVID-19 vaccine. The table came from immunoSEQ multiplex PCR; TCRdb's copy has only in-frame clones and leaves some out. The sample holds fewer than 120,000 clones, approximately 90% seen once. CDR1 and CDR2 (germline): MDHEN, SYDVKM. V was cut by 7 bases and J by 5 bases, with 14 bases left in between. The CDR3 has 14 residues. Overall study findings and caveats: In a largely white British group with more females than males, clonal diversity was possibly underestimated. After the peak T cell response, and only then, were repertoires sampled. Among spike-specific TCRs, nearly half reportedly target unmutated variant regions.

The source is an adult who received the AZD1222 COVID-19 vaccine. This specimen consisted of peripheral blood, obtained 28 days after the second AZD1222 dose. The chain is built from TRBV28 and TRBJ1-4; D not resolved. CDR3 region: CASTDSLLNEKLFF. CDR3 coding DNA: TGTGCCAGCACGGATTCACTCCTGAATGAAAAACTGTTTTTT.